The 28 T cell receptor beta chains reported below all come from one sample, sequenced in a study of T cell responses to AZD1222 COVID-19 vaccine. Assay: immunoSEQ multiplex PCR; the TCRdb copy retains only in-frame clones and omits some. The repertoire holds 130,000 to 150,000 clones, with about 92% as singletons. The sample was peripheral blood, taken on day 0 of AZD1222 vaccination. These receptors were collected from an adult in good health.

The DNA of the CDR3 is TGTGCCAGCAGCCTCGGGGTAGCGGGGGAAAATGAGCAGTTCTTC. It specifies CASSLGVAGENEQFF. The chain joins TRBV3-1 (or the pseudogene TRBV3-2) to TRBJ2-1; 9 bases map to TRBD2. The CDR3 consists of 15 residues. V dropped 4 bases and J dropped 7; count of bases not matched to a gene: 8. Germline values: CDR1 LGHDT, CDR2 YNNKEL (reference sequence).

The chain carries TRBV18 and TRBJ2-7, with 15 nucleotides matching TRBD2. The CDR3 is 16 residues long. Germline CDR1 is KGHSH and CDR2 is LQKENI. V was clipped by 0 bases and J by 5 bases; unmatched bases: 2. The CDR3: CASSPPGLAGGHEQYF. CDR3 sequence (DNA): TGTGCCAGCTCACCACCGGGACTAGCGGGGGGCCACGAGCAGTACTTC.

The gene calls are TRBV11-2 and TRBJ2-2; 10 positions match TRBD1. Germline V gene sequence: CDR1 SGHAT, CDR2 FQNNGV. This CDR3 is built from 16 residues. Losses at the gene ends were 5 bases for V and 6 bases for J; bases not matched to a gene: 9. The CDR3 DNA reads as TGTGCCAGCAGCAACCGACGGACAGGGGGTTCCGGGGAGCTGTTTTTT. Protein: CASSNRRTGGSGELFF.

The table lists this clone with a count of one. The chain employs TRBV7-8 and TRBJ1-1, with TRBD1 matching over 10 bases. From germline, CDR1 is SGHVS and CDR2 FQNEAQ. The CDR3 consists of 13 residues. The J segment lost 4 bases and the V segment lost 5 bases, leaving 1 base of the junction unmatched. The CDR3 region is CASSRTGGTEAFF. CDR3 nucleotides: TGTGCCAGCAGCCGGACAGGGGGCACTGAAGCTTTCTTT. Variable domain in full (rest from reference TRBV7-8 and TRBJ1-1): GAGVSQSPRYKVAKRGQDVALRCDPISGHVSLFWYQQALGQGPEFLTYFQNEAQLDKSGLPSDRFFAERPEGSVSTLKIQRTQQEDSAVYLCASSRTGGTEAFFGQGTRLTVV.

The V and J genes are TRBV6-2 or TRBV6-3 and TRBJ2-7, with TRBD1 identical over 9 bases. The CDR3 is 16 amino acids. J was trimmed by 7 bases and V by 6 bases; bases with no gene match: 16. CDR1 is MNHEY, CDR2 SVGEGT, per germline. CDR3 in amino acids: CASSRPSTGGEGEQYF. The CDR3 region has the DNA TGTGCCAGCAGCCGCCCCTCGACAGGGGGTGAAGGAGAGCAGTACTTC.

The rearrangement joins TRBV10-3 to TRBJ1-1; no firm D call. The CDR3 runs to 14 residues. Germline CDR1 is ENHRY and CDR2 is SYGVKD. The V end lost 6 bases, the J end lost 1 base, and 12 bases lay between the germline ends. CDR3 protein: CAIRGLRENTEAFF. CDR3 in DNA: TGTGCCATCAGGGGCTTGCGAGAGAACACTGAAGCTTTCTTT.

The V gene is TRBV7-2, the J gene TRBJ2-1, with TRBD2 matching 11 bases. In germline, CDR1 is SGHTA, CDR2 FQGNSA. Trimming took 0 bases from V and 3 from J; bases not matched to a gene: 4. The CDR3 sequence is 17 residues long. CDR3 DNA sequence: TGTGCCAGCAGCTTAGCGCTTGGGACTAGCGGCTACAATGAGCAGTTCTTC. It yields the protein CASSLALGTSGYNEQFF.

This chain uses TRBV4-1 with TRBJ1-2, with a weak D call TRBD1 (6 bases). Germline values: CDR1 MGHRA, CDR2 YSYEKL. V lost 0 bases and J 8 bases, leaving 13 bases between the germline ends. This CDR3 has 14 amino acids. The CDR3 DNA follows: TGCGCCAGCAGCCAAGATCCGGGGGCATTAGGCTACACCTTC. Its protein product is CASSQDPGALGYTF.

This clone was observed a single time. The rearrangement links TRBV18 to TRBJ2-2; 7 bases line up with TRBD1. Germline assignment: CDR1 KGHSH and CDR2 LQKENI. After removal of 1 base from V and 7 bases from J, the junction contained 3 bases not matched to a gene. The CDR3 spans 14 residues. CDR3: CASSPQGANGELFF. CDR3 sequence (DNA): TGTGCCAGCTCACCACAGGGGGCGAACGGGGAGCTGTTTTTT. The full variable domain, rest sourced from reference TRBV18 and TRBJ2-2, is NAGVMQNPRHLVRRRGQEARLRCSPMKGHSHVYWYRQLPEEGLKFMVYLQKENIIDESGMPKERFSAEFPKEGPSILRIQQVVRGDSAAYFCASSPQGANGELFFGEGSRLTVL.

This clone showed up just once. The chain joins TRBV20-1 to TRBJ1-2; no firm D call. CDR1 and CDR2 (germline): DFQATT, SNEGSKA (reference sequence). V lost 3 bases and J lost 1, with 15 bases in between. This CDR3 is 15 amino acids long. The CDR3 spells CSASPRMAYNYGYTF. The CDR3 bases are TGCAGTGCTAGTCCCCGGATGGCGTATAACTATGGCTACACCTTC.

This rearrangement joins TRBV12-1 to TRBJ2-3; the table assigns TRBD1, which was not confirmed against the DNA. TRBV12-1 represents a pseudogene. The CDR3 consists of 18 residues. The CDR3 is CASSFLPGQGLRADTQYF. The CDR3 nucleotides read TGTGCCAGCAGCTTTTTGCCGGGACAGGGACTTCGGGCAGATACGCAGTATTTT.

The chain's CDR3 is CASSVGPGHLGNTIYF. Here the CDR3 DNA reads TGTGCCAGCAGCGTAGGTCCGGGACACCTTGGAAACACCATATATTTT. The chain uses TRBV9 and TRBJ1-3; weak D call: TRBD1 (6 bases). V lost 0 bases and J 3 bases, leaving 13 bases between the germline ends. This CDR3 has 16 residues. Germline lookup yields CDR1 SGDLS and CDR2 YYNGEE.

The rearrangement links TRBV6-5 to TRBJ1-1, with a tentative D call TRBD1 (5 bases). Trimming shortened V by 6 bases and J by 1 base, and 15 bases separated the two germline ends. The length of the CDR3 is 15 residues. Germline V lookup: CDR1 MNHEY, CDR2 SVGAGI. CDR3 bases: TGTGCCAGCAGGTTAGACAGTCTCACGAACACTGAAGCTTTCTTT. Protein: CASRLDSLTNTEAFF.

The table lists this clone with a few counts. The V call is TRBV30, the J call TRBJ1-1; no firm D call. The CDR3 sequence is 13 residues long. V was trimmed by 4 bases and J by 1 base, leaving 10 bases between them. Germline CDR1 and CDR2: GTSNPN and SVGIG (reference sequence). The CDR3 DNA sequence: TGTGCCTGGAAACAACAGCCGAACACTGAAGCTTTCTTT. Translated, it gives CAWKQQPNTEAFF.

The chain recombines TRBV5-5 with TRBJ2-3; no clear D gene. Germline CDR1 reads SGHKS; CDR2 reads YYEKEE (reference sequence). There are 14 residues in the CDR3. V lost 5 bases and J lost 3, with 13 bases in between. The DNA for the CDR3 is TGTGCCAGCAGTCAGGCTTTGTCGACAGATACGCAGTATTTT. Protein sequence: CASSQALSTDTQYF. Complete variable domain (other parts from reference TRBV5-5 and TRBJ2-3): DAGVTQSPTHLIKTRGQQVTLRCSPISGHKSVSWYQQVLGQGPQFIFQYYEKEERGRGNFPDRFSARQFPNYSSELNVNALLLGDSALYLCASSQALSTDTQYFGPGTRLTVL.

The chain employs TRBV6-5 and TRBJ1-2, with D possibly matching TRBD1 (6 bases). V dropped 4 bases and J dropped 8 bases, with 14 bases sitting between them. The CDR3 spans 13 residues. CDR1 is MNHEY, CDR2 SVGAGI, per germline. The CDR3 region has the DNA TGTGCCAGCAGTTTCGGGGGCGGGAGAGGCTACACCTTC. Translating it yields CASSFGGGRGYTF.

The gene calls are TRBV5-4 and TRBJ1-6; no clear D gene. Germline V gene sequence: CDR1 SGHNT, CDR2 YYREEE (reference sequence). This CDR3 has 14 residues. The V gene lost 5 bases and the J gene lost 7 bases, with 13 bases spanning the gap. The CDR3, as DNA: TGTGCCAGCAGTTCTGGTTTTGAGAATTCACCCCTCCACTTT. Translation gives CASSSGFENSPLHF.

This chain links TRBV7-9 with TRBJ1-2; D may be TRBD1 (6 bases). The CDR3 covers 14 residues. Germline V gene data show CDR1 as SEHNR and CDR2 as FQNEAQ (reference sequence). Trimming pared 5 bases from V and 6 bases from J, leaving 16 bases between. The CDR3: CASSDSTGAHGYTF. In DNA form, the CDR3 reads TGTGCCAGCAGCGATTCGACAGGCGCCCATGGCTACACCTTC.

The chain joins TRBV7-9 to TRBJ1-6; D remains unclear. V lost 1 base and J 12 bases, leaving 7 bases between the germline ends. The CDR3 sequence is 12 residues long. Per germline, CDR1 SEHNR and CDR2 FQNEAQ (reference sequence). CDR3 sequence: CASSLDLIPLHF. CDR3 sequence (DNA): TGTGCCAGCAGCTTAGACCTGATACCCCTCCACTTT.

The chain carries TRBV12-3 or TRBV12-4 and TRBJ1-1, with D uncertain. The V and J ends lost 6 bases and 4 bases respectively, with 12 bases between them. This CDR3 has 13 residues. CDR3 loop: CASSLRAGTEAFF. DNA for the CDR3: TGTGCCAGCAGCCTCCGGGCGGGCACTGAAGCTTTCTTT.

V and J are TRBV5-1 and TRBJ2-7; D not certain. The V end lost 1 base, the J end lost 1 base, and 9 bases lay between the germline ends. The germline CDR1 and CDR2 sequences are SGHRS and YFSETQ. CDR3 length: 14 amino acids. The CDR3 here is CASSLLPSSYEQYF. Here the CDR3 DNA reads TGCGCCAGCAGCTTGCTTCCCAGTTCCTACGAGCAGTACTTC.

The chain combines TRBV9 with TRBJ2-5; TRBD2 is a possible D gene (6 bases). CDR3 size: 15 residues. V was cut by 3 bases and J by 7 bases, with 19 bases left in between. Germline CDR1 is SGDLS and CDR2 is YYNGEE. The CDR3 region is CASSAGSGGRGTQYF. CDR3 nucleotides: TGTGCCAGCAGCGCCGGGTCCGGGGGACGAGGGACCCAGTACTTC. The full variable domain, its missing parts supplied by reference TRBV9 and TRBJ2-5, is DSGVTQTPKHLITATGQRVTLRCSPRSGDLSVYWYQQSLDQGLQFLIQYYNGEERAKGNILERFSAQQFPDLHSELNLSSLELGDSALYFCASSAGSGGRGTQYFGPGTRLLVL.

The V call is TRBV6-1, the J call TRBJ2-3, with TRBD2 identical over 8 bases. After removal of 3 bases from V and 8 bases from J, the junction contained 4 bases not matched to a gene. The CDR3 sequence is 13 residues long. Germline V gene sequence: CDR1 MNHNS, CDR2 SASEGT. The CDR3 DNA reads TGTGCCAGCAGTGAGACTAGCGCGCGTACGCAGTATTTT. Translated: CASSETSARTQYF.

On this clone itself: One end of the junction varies from germline; a read error may be responsible. This chain uses TRBV11-2 with TRBJ2-5; 7 bases align to TRBD2. The germline V gene encodes CDR1 SGHAT and CDR2 FQNNGV. The CDR3 has 16 residues. CDR3 DNA: TGTGCCAGCAGCGGTATTTCTAGCGGTACACAAGAAACCCAGTACTTC. Translation gives CASSGISSGTQETQYF.

Only one count was recorded for this clone. The rearrangement joins TRBV29-1 to TRBJ1-2; maybe TRBD1 (6 bases). Trimming pared 4 bases from V and 4 bases from J, leaving 10 bases between. Per germline, CDR1 SQVTM and CDR2 ANQGSEA. This CDR3 spans 12 amino acids. CDR3 bases: TGCAGCGTTGCGGGGGGCGGCTATGGCTACACCTTC. Its translation: CSVAGGGYGYTF. Full variable domain (outside the CDR3, taken from reference TRBV29-1 and TRBJ1-2): SAVISQKPSRDICQRGTSLTIQCQVDSQVTMMFWYRQQPGQSLTLIATANQGSEATYESGFVIDKFPISRPNLTFSTLTVSNMSPEDSSIYLCSVAGGGYGYTFGSGTRLTVV.

The chain uses TRBV3-1 (or the pseudogene TRBV3-2) and TRBJ2-2; TRBD1 matches at 9 bases. The junction had 0 bases not matched to a gene; V was cut back by 4 bases and J by 6 bases. Germline-derived CDR1 and CDR2 are LGHDT and YNNKEL (reference sequence). The CDR3 consists of 13 residues. CDR3 protein: CASSRQGAGELFF. As DNA, the CDR3 is TGTGCCAGCAGCCGACAGGGGGCCGGGGAGCTGTTTTTT.

This sequence joins TRBV5-1 and TRBJ1-5, with D perhaps matching TRBD1 (5 bases). V lost 4 bases, J lost 4 bases, and 9 bases lay in between. The V gene's germline CDR1 is SGHRS and CDR2 YFSETQ. This CDR3 is built from 13 residues. The CDR3 is CASSAGRNQPQHF. DNA of the CDR3: TGCGCCAGCAGCGCAGGGAGAAATCAGCCCCAGCATTTT. Full variable domain (missing parts from reference TRBV5-1 and TRBJ1-5): KAGVTQTPRYLIKTRGQQVTLSCSPISGHRSVSWYQQTPGQGLQFLFEYFSETQRNKGNFPGRFSGRQFSNSRSEMNVSTLELGDSALYLCASSAGRNQPQHFGDGTRLSIL.

The chain couples TRBV12-3 or TRBV12-4 to TRBJ2-7; 8 bases map to TRBD1. The CDR3 is 13 amino acids. The V and J ends lost 7 bases and 2 bases, in that order; junction bases with no gene match: 4. In DNA form, the CDR3 reads TGTGCCAGCACGGGACAGGTGACCTACGAGCAGTACTTC. It yields the protein CASTGQVTYEQYF.